This TCR beta chain was documented in a study of brain T cells in children with intractable seizures. Concerning this clone: Its target is unknown.

Measured with immunoSEQ multiplex PCR; TCRdb has only the in-frame clones, and not every one. This sample has about 340,000 clones, with nearly 95% found just once. Regarding the study as a whole: HCMV serostatus was not known, and viral specificity came from CDR3 similarity only. Pre-surgery blood may have been undersampled, hiding some clones.

CDR1 is GTSNPN and CDR2 is SVGIG in the germline V gene (reference sequence). V was pared by 3 bases and J by 5 bases, with 6 bases of the junction left unmatched. The CDR3 spans 14 residues. The time point: blood from clinic visit 5 months post-surgery; TSC patient then seizure free. The sequenced cases were selected for having the highest brain T cell transcript signatures. Pre-surgery treatment included at least one anti-epileptic drug. The specimen was peripheral blood, collected approximately 5 months after surgery. The chain joins TRBV30 to TRBJ2-5, with 10 bases identical to TRBD2. The TCR comes from a boy under two years old with tuberous sclerosis and intractable seizures. CDR3 loop: CAWSTLAGRETQYF. The CDR3 region has the DNA TGTGCCTGGAGCACACTAGCGGGACGGGAGACCCAGTACTTC.